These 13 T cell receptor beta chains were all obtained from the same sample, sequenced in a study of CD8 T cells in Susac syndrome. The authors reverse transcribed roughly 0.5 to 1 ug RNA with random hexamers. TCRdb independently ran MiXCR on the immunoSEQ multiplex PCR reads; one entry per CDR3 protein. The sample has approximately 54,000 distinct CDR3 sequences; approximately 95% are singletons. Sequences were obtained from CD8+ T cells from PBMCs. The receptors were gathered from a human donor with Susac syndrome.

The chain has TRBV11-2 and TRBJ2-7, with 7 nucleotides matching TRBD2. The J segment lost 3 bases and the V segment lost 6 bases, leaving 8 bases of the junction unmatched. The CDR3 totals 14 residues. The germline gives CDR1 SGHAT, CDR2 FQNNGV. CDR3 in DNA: TGTGCCAGCAGGGCCCTTGGGGGGGGCTACGAGCAGTACTTC. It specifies CASRALGGGYEQYF.

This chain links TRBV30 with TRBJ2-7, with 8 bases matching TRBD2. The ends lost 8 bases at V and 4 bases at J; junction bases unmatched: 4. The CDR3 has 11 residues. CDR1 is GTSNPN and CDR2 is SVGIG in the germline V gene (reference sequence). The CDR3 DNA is TGTGCCGGGACGGGGGGGTACGAGCAGTACTTC. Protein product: CAGTGGYEQYF.

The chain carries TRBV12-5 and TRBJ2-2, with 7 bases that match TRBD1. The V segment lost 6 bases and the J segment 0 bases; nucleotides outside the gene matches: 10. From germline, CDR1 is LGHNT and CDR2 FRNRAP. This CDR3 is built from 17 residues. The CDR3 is CASGEPGTDANTGELFF. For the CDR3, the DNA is TGTGCTAGTGGGGAGCCGGGGACAGACGCGAACACCGGGGAGCTGTTTTTT. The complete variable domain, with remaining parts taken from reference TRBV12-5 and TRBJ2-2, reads DARVTQTPRHKVTEMGQEVTMRCQPILGHNTVFWYRQTMMQGLELLAYFRNRAPLDDSGMPKDRFSAEMPDATLATLKIQPSEPRDSAVYFCASGEPGTDANTGELFFGEGSRLTVL.

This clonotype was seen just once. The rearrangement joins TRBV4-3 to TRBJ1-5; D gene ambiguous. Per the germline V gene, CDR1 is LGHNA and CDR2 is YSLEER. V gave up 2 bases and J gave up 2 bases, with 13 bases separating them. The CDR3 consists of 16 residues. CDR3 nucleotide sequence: TGCGCCAGCAGCCAACTCAAGGGTCTGGGCAATCAGCCCCAGCATTTT. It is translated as CASSQLKGLGNQPQHF.

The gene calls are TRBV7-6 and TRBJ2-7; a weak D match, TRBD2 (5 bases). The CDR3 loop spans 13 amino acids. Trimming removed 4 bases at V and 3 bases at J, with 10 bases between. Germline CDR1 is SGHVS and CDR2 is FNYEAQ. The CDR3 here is CASSSGTVYEQYF. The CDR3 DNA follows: TGTGCCAGCAGCTCGGGAACAGTCTACGAGCAGTACTTC.

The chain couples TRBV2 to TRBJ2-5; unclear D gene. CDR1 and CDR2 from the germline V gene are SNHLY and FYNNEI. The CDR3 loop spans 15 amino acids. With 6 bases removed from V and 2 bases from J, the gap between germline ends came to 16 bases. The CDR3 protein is CASRKPQAPQETQYF. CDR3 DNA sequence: TGTGCCAGCAGAAAACCTCAGGCGCCACAAGAGACCCAGTACTTC.

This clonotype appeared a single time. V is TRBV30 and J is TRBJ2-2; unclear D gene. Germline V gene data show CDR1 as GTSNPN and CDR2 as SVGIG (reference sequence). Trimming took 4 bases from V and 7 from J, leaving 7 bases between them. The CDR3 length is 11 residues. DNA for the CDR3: TGTGCCTGGAAGTTTATCGGGGAGCTGTTTTTT. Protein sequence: CAWKFIGELFF.

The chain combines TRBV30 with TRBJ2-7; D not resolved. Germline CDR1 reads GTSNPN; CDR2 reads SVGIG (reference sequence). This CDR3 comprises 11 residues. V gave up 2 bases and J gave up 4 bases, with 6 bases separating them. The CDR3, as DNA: TGTGCCTGGAGTCCCGCTTACGAGCAGTACTTC. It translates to CAWSPAYEQYF.

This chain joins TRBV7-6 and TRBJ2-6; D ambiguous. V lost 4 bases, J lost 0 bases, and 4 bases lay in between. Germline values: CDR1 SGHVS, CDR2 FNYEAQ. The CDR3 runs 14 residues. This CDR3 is CASSYFSGANVLTF. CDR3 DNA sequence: TGTGCCAGCAGCTACTTCTCTGGGGCCAACGTCCTGACTTTC.

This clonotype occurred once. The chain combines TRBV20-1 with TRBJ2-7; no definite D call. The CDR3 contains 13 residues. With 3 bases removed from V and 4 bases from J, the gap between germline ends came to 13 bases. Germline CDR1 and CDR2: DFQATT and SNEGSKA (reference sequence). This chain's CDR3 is CSARVLGLYEQYF. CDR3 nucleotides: TGCAGTGCTAGGGTCTTGGGTTTGTACGAGCAGTACTTC.

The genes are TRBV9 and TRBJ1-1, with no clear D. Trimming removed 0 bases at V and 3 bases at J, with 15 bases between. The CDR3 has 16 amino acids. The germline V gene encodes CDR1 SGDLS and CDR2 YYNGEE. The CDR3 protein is CASSVGVGLDDTEAFF. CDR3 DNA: TGTGCCAGCAGCGTAGGGGTAGGGCTTGACGACACTGAAGCTTTCTTT.

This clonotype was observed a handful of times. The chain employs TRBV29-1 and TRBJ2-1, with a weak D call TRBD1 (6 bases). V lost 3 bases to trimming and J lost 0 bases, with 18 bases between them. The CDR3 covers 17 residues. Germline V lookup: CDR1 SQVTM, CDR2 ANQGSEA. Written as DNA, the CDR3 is TGCAGCGTTGACGGACGTGCAGGGGCTAGCTCCTACAATGAGCAGTTCTTC. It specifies CSVDGRAGASSYNEQFF.

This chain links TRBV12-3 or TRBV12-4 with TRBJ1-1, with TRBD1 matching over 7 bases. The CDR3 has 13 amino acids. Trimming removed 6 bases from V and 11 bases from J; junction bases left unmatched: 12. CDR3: CASSPTGMVSAFF. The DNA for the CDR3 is TGTGCCAGCAGCCCGACAGGGATGGTTTCGGCTTTCTTT.